These 21 T cell receptor beta chains were all obtained from the same sample, sequenced in a study of blood T cell repertoires in COVID-19. Some clones are missing from TCRdb's copy, which holds only in-frame ones; the method was immunoSEQ multiplex PCR. The sample contains about 100,000 clones, about 86% of which appear only once. Sequenced material: peripheral blood. These receptors were collected from a human donor in a cohort sampled during active COVID-19.

This clone was counted a few times. This chain uses TRBV19 with TRBJ1-2; unclear D gene. Per the germline V gene, CDR1 is LNHDA and CDR2 is SQIVND (reference sequence). The V and J ends lost 7 bases and 5 bases respectively, with 11 bases between them. This CDR3 contains 12 residues. The CDR3 is CASTGGGYGYTF. CDR3 coding DNA: TGTGCCAGTACCGGTGGAGGGTATGGCTACACCTTC.

The chain combines TRBV27 with TRBJ2-1; TRBD2 matches 9 bases. CDR3 length: 17 residues. Germline values: CDR1 MNHEY, CDR2 SMNVEV (reference sequence). V lost 4 bases to trimming and J lost 2 bases; unmatched junction nucleotides: 9. CDR3 in amino acids: CASSSGLASTPYNEQFF. CDR3 bases: TGTGCCAGCAGTTCCGGACTAGCGTCTACTCCCTACAATGAGCAGTTCTTC.

The V gene is TRBV4-1, the J gene TRBJ2-1; no reliable D call. With 1 base removed from V and 7 bases from J, the gap between germline ends came to 14 bases. The CDR3 runs 15 residues. Germline V CDR1 and CDR2: MGHRA, YSYEKL. The CDR3 is CASSQGLISMNEQFF. CDR3 nucleotide sequence: TGCGCCAGCAGCCAAGGTCTAATTTCGATGAATGAGCAGTTCTTC.

The chain employs TRBV5-3 and TRBJ1-5; 8 nucleotides line up with TRBD1. TRBV5-3 is identified as an open reading frame with a role that is uncertain. This CDR3 region has 17 residues. J gave up 0 bases and V 0 bases, and 5 bases lay outside the gene matches. CDR3 sequence: CARSLDRGVGSNQPQHF. The CDR3 DNA reads as TGTGCCAGAAGCTTGGACAGGGGGGTGGGTAGCAATCAGCCCCAGCATTTT.

The rearrangement links TRBV28 to TRBJ2-7, with 9 positions matching TRBD1. The CDR3 covers 16 residues. J lost 0 bases, V lost 7 bases, and 10 bases had no gene match. CDR1 is MDHEN and CDR2 is SYDVKM in the germline V gene. The CDR3 spells CASIPRPGQGSYEQYF. The CDR3 bases are TGTGCCAGCATCCCAAGACCGGGACAGGGCTCCTACGAGCAGTACTTC.

V and J are TRBV10-3 and TRBJ1-5, with D tentatively TRBD1 (5 bases). The germline V gene has CDR1 ENHRY and CDR2 SYGVKD. The V end lost 7 bases, the J end lost 3 bases, and 10 bases lay between the germline ends. The CDR3 is 13 amino acids. CDR3 DNA sequence: TGTGCCATCACAGGAGGGGCCAATCAGCCCCAGCATTTT. It encodes CAITGGANQPQHF.

The chain uses TRBV15 and TRBJ2-3; weak D call: TRBD1 (5 bases). In germline, CDR1 is LNHNV, CDR2 YYDKDF (reference sequence). The V end lost 5 bases, the J end lost 2 bases, and 11 bases lay between the germline ends. The length of the CDR3 is 14 residues. CDR3 residues: CATSPQGTTDTQYF. The CDR3 nucleotides are TGTGCCACCAGCCCCCAGGGTACCACAGATACGCAGTATTTT.

This rearrangement joins TRBV20-1 to TRBJ2-7; a possible D gene is TRBD1 (6 bases). Germline CDR1 is DFQATT and CDR2 is SNEGSKA (reference sequence). This CDR3 has 11 residues. V was trimmed by 3 bases and J by 3 bases, leaving 6 bases between them. This chain's CDR3 is CSARDSYEQYF. In nucleotides, the CDR3 is TGCAGTGCTAGGGACAGCTACGAGCAGTACTTC.

V and J are TRBV24-1 and TRBJ1-2, with D perhaps matching TRBD1 (6 bases). Trimming removed 6 bases from V and 1 base from J, with 11 bases in between. CDR3 length: 14 amino acids. From germline, CDR1 is KGHDR and CDR2 SFDVKD. Here the CDR3 reads CATSPGHLNYGYTF. CDR3 nucleotide sequence: TGTGCCACCAGTCCGGGACACCTTAACTATGGCTACACCTTC.

This clone was recorded only once. The chain links TRBV5-6 to TRBJ1-5; D remains unclear. Trimming took 0 bases from V and 2 from J, leaving 12 bases between them. This CDR3 is 16 amino acids long. The germline V gene encodes CDR1 SGHDT and CDR2 YYEEEE. The CDR3 loop reads CASSLGGLLGNQPQHF. The CDR3 nucleotides read TGTGCCAGCAGCTTGGGTGGGCTCTTGGGCAATCAGCCCCAGCATTTT.

The V gene is TRBV12-3 or TRBV12-4, the J gene TRBJ1-2; maybe TRBD1 (6 bases). Trimming took off 3 bases at V and 4 bases at J, with 9 bases between the two ends. The CDR3 loop spans 13 amino acids. CDR3: CASSFGRGYGYTF. CDR3 sequence (DNA): TGTGCCAGCAGTTTTGGCAGGGGCTATGGCTACACCTTC.

The chain joins TRBV6-5 to TRBJ2-7; 9 nucleotides line up with TRBD1. The length of the CDR3 is 13 residues. V lost 5 bases, J lost 4 bases, and 3 bases stayed unmatched. The V gene's germline CDR1 is MNHEY and CDR2 SVGAGI. CDR3 residues: CASSPDRGYEQYF. The CDR3 DNA reads as TGTGCCAGCAGTCCGGACAGGGGATACGAGCAGTACTTC.

The chain has TRBV24-1 and TRBJ2-1; 10 bases match TRBD2. CDR3 length: 16 amino acids. J lost 4 bases, V lost 3 bases, and 5 bases had no gene match. Per the germline V gene, CDR1 is KGHDR and CDR2 is SFDVKD. CDR3 protein: CATSDSSGRYYNEQFF. The CDR3 coding sequence is TGTGCCACCAGTGATAGTAGCGGGAGGTATTACAATGAGCAGTTCTTC.

The genes are TRBV19 and TRBJ2-1, with 8 bases identical to TRBD2. The CDR3 extends over 16 amino acids. The germline V gene has CDR1 LNHDA and CDR2 SQIVND (reference sequence). Unmatched junction bases numbered 10, after V lost 3 bases and J lost 6 bases. The CDR3 DNA is TGTGCCAGTAGTATTTCGAGCGGGAGACTCGGCAATGAGCAGTTCTTC. Its protein is CASSISSGRLGNEQFF.

The chain has TRBV7-6 and TRBJ2-1; 9 nucleotides match TRBD2. V lost 1 base to trimming and J lost 6 bases; unmatched junction nucleotides: 10. The CDR3 has 17 amino acids. CDR1 is SGHVS, CDR2 FNYEAQ, per germline. CDR3 region: CASSLGTGTSSRNEQFF. The CDR3 DNA reads as TGTGCCAGCAGCTTAGGGACCGGGACTAGCTCTCGCAATGAGCAGTTCTTC.

V and J are TRBV4-1 and TRBJ2-1, with 7 bases matching TRBD1. Germline V lookup: CDR1 MGHRA, CDR2 YSYEKL. This CDR3 has 15 amino acids. V shed 8 bases, J shed 4 bases, and the junction held 11 bases outside the gene matches. CDR3 in DNA: TGCGCCAGCGCCGAAGGAACAGGGGCTTACAATGAGCAGTTCTTC. Amino acid sequence: CASAEGTGAYNEQFF.

The V call is TRBV27, the J call TRBJ1-1, with 8 bases lining up with TRBD1. The CDR3 has 15 residues. V lost 3 bases and J lost 5; bases outside the gene matches: 8. Germline V gene lookup returns CDR1 MNHEY and CDR2 SMNVEV (reference sequence). CDR3 nucleotides: TGTGCCAGCAGTTTGGATCAGGGGGCGAGGACTGAAGCTTTCTTT. Translating it yields CASSLDQGARTEAFF.

This chain connects TRBV27 to TRBJ1-1; D may be TRBD1 (5 bases). Germline V gene lookup returns CDR1 MNHEY and CDR2 SMNVEV (reference sequence). V was pared by 5 bases and J by 8 bases, with 18 bases between. The CDR3 contains 14 residues. The CDR3 here is CASSVARITGEAFF. The CDR3, as DNA: TGTGCCAGCAGTGTAGCACGCATTACAGGAGAAGCTTTCTTT.

The rearrangement joins TRBV4-3 to TRBJ2-7, with 7 bases identical to TRBD1. Looked up from germline, CDR1 is LGHNA and CDR2 is YSLEER. This CDR3 region has 14 residues. V was pared by 4 bases and J by 2 bases, with 5 bases of the junction left unmatched. The CDR3 nucleotides are TGCGCCAGCAGCCGACTGACAGGGCCCTACGAGCAGTACTTC. Translated, it gives CASSRLTGPYEQYF.

V usage is TRBV11-2 and J usage is TRBJ1-6, with D tentatively TRBD1 (6 bases). CDR1 is SGHAT, CDR2 FQNNGV, per germline. This CDR3 has 17 residues. V lost 2 bases to trimming and J lost 2 bases, with 13 bases between them. CDR3 sequence reads: CASSLSLDRTYNSPLHF. Written as DNA, the CDR3 is TGTGCCAGCAGCTTATCTCTCGACAGGACCTATAATTCACCCCTCCACTTT. The complete variable domain, with remaining parts taken from reference TRBV11-2 and TRBJ1-6, reads EAGVAQSPRYKIIEKRQSVAFWCNPISGHATLYWYQQILGQGPKLLIQFQNNGVVDDSQLPKDRFSAERLKGVDSTLKIQPAKLEDSAVYLCASSLSLDRTYNSPLHFGNGTRLTVT.

Regarding this clone: Other DNA variants within this sample encode the same CDR3. The chain is built from TRBV19 and TRBJ2-5; D ambiguous. Per the germline V gene, CDR1 is LNHDA and CDR2 is SQIVND (reference sequence). The CDR3 length is 11 residues. V shed 3 bases and J shed 5 bases, with 4 bases lying between them. The CDR3 reads CASSIRETQYF. CDR3 in DNA: TGTGCCAGTAGTATCAGGGAGACCCAGTACTTC.